The entry below gives a single TCR beta chain sequence along with its context. The sample belongs to a study of blood T cell repertoires in COVID-19. Across the whole study: The samples span acute and convalescent COVID-19 from the United States, Italy and Spain. T cells, B-cell-depleted T cells, or PBMCs supplied cDNA or gDNA.

The V end lost 5 bases, the J end lost 1 base, and 17 bases lay between the germline ends. The CDR3 length is 16 residues. Germline V gene data show CDR1 as SEHNR and CDR2 as FQNEAQ (reference sequence). Sequenced by immunoSEQ multiplex PCR; TCRdb stores in-frame clones only, minus some. Among about 180,000 clones listed, approximately 86% were seen once. Sequencing input: peripheral blood. The rearrangement uses TRBV7-9 and TRBJ1-1; D gene unclear. This receptor was identified in a man in his forties or fifties with active or convalescent COVID-19. The CDR3: CASSPPPDSTNTEAFF. Here the CDR3 DNA reads TGTGCCAGCAGCCCGCCGCCGGACTCAACGAACACTGAAGCTTTCTTT.